This TCR beta chain was profiled in a study of T cell responses to AZD1222 COVID-19 vaccine. Study findings and constraints: Donors were largely white British and mainly female; clonal diversity was possibly underestimated. An increase in Spike-specific TCR breadth and depth was observed after two AZD1222 doses.

The CDR3 spans 13 residues. The germline V gene encodes CDR1 SGHNT and CDR2 YENEEA. V was shortened by 5 bases and J by 1 base, with 8 bases between the two germline ends. Libraries were prepared by immunoSEQ multiplex PCR; TCRdb keeps only in-frame clonotypes and omits some of them. This table holds approximately 100,000 clones, 90% found once. Comment on this clone: Its target is not known.

The sample in question was peripheral blood, obtained 28 days after the second AZD1222 dose. The J gene is TRBJ1-1, the V gene TRBV11-3; tentative D call: TRBD1 (6 bases). The TCR sequence derives from an adult who received the AZD1222 COVID-19 vaccine. The chain's CDR3 is CASSATGNTEAFF. The CDR3 DNA is TGTGCCAGCAGCGCGACAGGGAACACTGAAGCTTTCTTT.